One and the same sample provided the 22 T cell receptor beta chains below, sequenced in a study of cytomegalovirus exposure and HLA in healthy donors. The PCR ran on 60 Vbeta and 13 Jbeta primers. Some clones are missing from TCRdb's copy, which holds only in-frame ones; the method was immunoSEQ multiplex PCR. The sample consists of just over 150,000 clones, 84% of them appearing once. The sequenced sample was PBMCs. Receptors were obtained from a man aged 45 to 65 in good health and CMV-seropositive.

This chain uses TRBV28 with TRBJ2-5; D is perhaps TRBD1 (6 bases). The J call may be faulty, since TRBJ2-7 better matches the DNA end. The V gene's germline CDR1 is MDHEN and CDR2 SYDVKM. CDR3 length equals 13 residues. The CDR3 protein is CASSQGSTYEQYF. CDR3 nucleotide sequence: TGTGCCAGCAGTCAGGGGAGCACCTACGAGCAGTACTTC.

This clone has just a few counts. The rearrangement links TRBV14 to TRBJ1-2; weak D call: TRBD1 (5 bases). The germline V gene encodes CDR1 SGHDN and CDR2 FVKESK. CDR3 length: 17 residues. With 0 bases removed from V and 8 bases from J, the gap between germline ends came to 22 bases. CDR3 DNA: TGTGCCAGCAGCCAAGACAAATCAGCCTCACCCAGGGTCGGCTACACCTTC. Encoded protein: CASSQDKSASPRVGYTF.

CDR3 DNA: TGTGCCAGCAGCGTCGGCAGGCCTGCCTCTGGGGCCAACGTCCTGACTTTC. Amino acids: CASSVGRPASGANVLTF. The chain couples TRBV9 to TRBJ2-6, with D unresolved. The germline gives CDR1 SGDLS, CDR2 YYNGEE. Trimming stripped 2 bases from V and 0 bases from J, with 12 bases between. This CDR3 is built from 17 residues.

The rearrangement joins TRBV19 to TRBJ1-2; 8 nucleotides align to TRBD1. This CDR3 is 13 amino acids long. CDR1 is LNHDA, CDR2 SQIVND, per germline (reference sequence). Trimming removed 5 bases from V and 4 bases from J; junction bases left unmatched: 3. In nucleotides, the CDR3 is TGTGCCAGTAGTTCTACAGGGGGCTATGGCTACACCTTC. Residues: CASSSTGGYGYTF.

The rearrangement joins TRBV27 to TRBJ1-5; no definite D call. Trimming pared 5 bases from V and 7 bases from J, leaving 21 bases between. Germline values: CDR1 MNHEY, CDR2 SMNVEV (reference sequence). This CDR3 region has 16 residues. For the CDR3, the DNA is TGTGCCAGCAGTCCAGTGGTTGGCGGCTTCGGACAGCCCCAGCATTTT. Protein product: CASSPVVGGFGQPQHF.

This clone was detected only a few times. The V and J genes are TRBV7-3 and TRBJ2-1, with 11 bases lining up with TRBD2. Germline V gene data show CDR1 as SGHTA and CDR2 as FQGTGA. CDR3 size: 15 residues. V lost 5 bases, J lost 5 bases, and 5 bases stayed unmatched. CDR3 DNA sequence: TGTGCCAGCAGCCCCCTAGCGGGGGGCCACAATGAGCAGTTCTTC. Translated: CASSPLAGGHNEQFF.

The rearrangement uses TRBV4-2 and TRBJ2-2; the match to TRBD1 covers 7 bases. The V and J ends lost 0 bases and 6 bases, in that order; junction bases with no gene match: 7. This CDR3 spans 16 amino acids. Germline assignment: CDR1 LGHNA and CDR2 YNFKEQ. The CDR3 loop is CASSQDVGGGSGELFF. The CDR3 DNA follows: TGTGCCAGCAGCCAAGATGTAGGGGGCGGATCCGGGGAGCTGTTTTTT.

V gene TRBV19 combines with J gene TRBJ2-5, with 8 bases lining up with TRBD2. Trimming took 1 base from V and 5 from J; bases not matched to a gene: 3. Per germline, CDR1 LNHDA and CDR2 SQIVND (reference sequence). There are 14 residues in the CDR3. CDR3 region: CASSIASGFETQYF. CDR3 nucleotides: TGTGCCAGTAGTATAGCTAGCGGGTTCGAGACCCAGTACTTC.

The chain couples TRBV5-1 to TRBJ1-2, with 8 bases matching TRBD1. This CDR3 is built from 12 residues. Trimming cost V 4 bases and J 8 bases; bases outside gene matches: 4. Germline CDR1 reads SGHRS; CDR2 reads YFSETQ. The CDR3 protein is CASSPDRDGYTF. Written as DNA, the CDR3 is TGCGCCAGCAGCCCGGACAGGGACGGCTACACCTTC.

The V call is TRBV6-4, the J call TRBJ2-2, with 7 bases aligning to TRBD2. This CDR3 region has 16 residues. V lost 6 bases, J lost 2 bases, and 9 bases stayed unmatched. Germline CDR1 is MRHNA and CDR2 is SNTAGT. This CDR3 reads CASSRSAGVNTGELFF. CDR3 DNA sequence: TGTGCCAGCAGCCGTAGTGCGGGGGTTAACACCGGGGAGCTGTTTTTT.

The chain is built from TRBV6-1 and TRBJ1-4; 8 positions match TRBD1. The CDR3 is 15 amino acids. The V gene end was trimmed by 2 bases and the J gene end by 8 bases; junction bases not matched to a gene: 7. Germline assignment: CDR1 MNHNS and CDR2 SASEGT. CDR3 in amino acids: CASSEPTGAGEKLFF. CDR3 DNA: TGTGCCAGCAGTGAACCGACAGGGGCAGGCGAAAAACTGTTTTTT.

The rearrangement uses TRBV15 and TRBJ2-3, with 10 bases fitting TRBD1. CDR3 size: 16 residues. The J segment lost 4 bases and the V segment lost 0 bases, leaving 4 bases of the junction unmatched. Germline CDR1 and CDR2: LNHNV and YYDKDF (reference sequence). The CDR3 loop reads CATSREGTGVADTQYF. The CDR3 DNA is TGTGCCACCAGCAGAGAAGGGACAGGGGTCGCAGATACGCAGTATTTT.

This chain joins TRBV9 and TRBJ2-3; 12 nucleotides align to TRBD2. CDR1 is SGDLS, CDR2 YYNGEE, per germline. This CDR3 spans 17 amino acids. The junction had 5 bases not matched to a gene; V was cut back by 0 bases and J by 3 bases. CDR3 sequence reads: CASSVELGLAGTDTQYF. In nucleotides, the CDR3 is TGTGCCAGCAGCGTAGAACTTGGACTAGCGGGGACAGATACGCAGTATTTT.

The chain recombines TRBV28 with TRBJ2-3, with D possibly matching TRBD2 (6 bases). Trimming took 6 bases from V and 5 from J, leaving 12 bases between them. CDR1 and CDR2 from the germline V gene are MDHEN and SYDVKM. This CDR3 spans 13 amino acids. In DNA form, the CDR3 reads TGTGCCAGCAGATGGACTACGGAAGATACGCAGTATTTT. This gives the protein CASRWTTEDTQYF. Complete variable domain (other parts from reference TRBV28 and TRBJ2-3): DVKVTQSSRYLVKRTGEKVFLECVQDMDHENMFWYRQDPGLGLRLIYFSYDVKMKEKGDIPEGYSVSREKKERFSLILESASTNQTSMYLCASRWTTEDTQYFGPGTRLTVL.

The chain combines TRBV5-4 with TRBJ2-6; D gene ambiguous. The CDR3 is made up of 16 amino acids. Per the germline V gene, CDR1 is SGHNT and CDR2 is YYREEE (reference sequence). V shed 2 bases and J shed 0 bases, with 9 bases lying between them. CDR3 sequence reads: CASSLNSISGANVLTF. The CDR3 coding sequence is TGTGCCAGCAGCTTAAATTCAATCTCTGGGGCCAACGTCCTGACTTTC. The whole variable domain, remainder taken from reference TRBV5-4 and TRBJ2-6, is ETGVTQSPTHLIKTRGQQVTLRCSSQSGHNTVSWYQQALGQGPQFIFQYYREEENGRGNFPPRFSGLQFPNYSSELNVNALELDDSALYLCASSLNSISGANVLTFGAGSRLTVL.

The V and J genes are TRBV5-1 and TRBJ1-4; possible D gene TRBD1, 5 bases. Looked up from germline, CDR1 is SGHRS and CDR2 is YFSETQ. This CDR3 region has 17 residues. Trimming took off 4 bases at V and 0 bases at J, with 16 bases between the two ends. The CDR3 spells CASSGRAGVTTNEKLFF. In nucleotides, the CDR3 is TGCGCCAGCAGCGGCAGGGCCGGAGTTACAACTAATGAAAAACTGTTTTTT.

The chain employs TRBV27 and TRBJ2-1; TRBD2 agrees at 7 bases. CDR3 length: 17 residues. The J segment lost 0 bases and the V segment lost 7 bases, leaving 12 bases of the junction unmatched. The germline CDR1 and CDR2 sequences are MNHEY and SMNVEV (reference sequence). CDR3 sequence reads: CASIGASGRVSYNEQFF. The CDR3, as DNA: TGTGCCAGCATCGGGGCTAGCGGAAGAGTCTCCTACAATGAGCAGTTCTTC.

This chain joins TRBV6-1 and TRBJ1-2; 11 positions agree with TRBD1. Losses at the gene ends were 5 bases for V and 3 bases for J; bases not matched to a gene: 2. Germline V CDR1 and CDR2: MNHNS, SASEGT. The CDR3 loop spans 14 amino acids. CDR3 bases: TGTGCCAGCAGTAGGGACAGGGGGGACTATGGCTACACCTTC. It codes for CASSRDRGDYGYTF.

The V call is TRBV7-2, the J call TRBJ2-3; D gene ambiguous. Germline V gene sequence: CDR1 SGHTA, CDR2 FQGNSA. This CDR3 spans 14 amino acids. Trimming removed 1 base at V and 2 bases at J, with 7 bases between. This CDR3 is CASSLGAFTDTQYF. The CDR3 DNA is TGTGCCAGCAGCTTAGGGGCCTTCACAGATACGCAGTATTTT.

This clone has a single count. J is TRBJ2-7 and V is TRBV5-1; TRBD1 aligns across 9 bases. The junction had 11 bases not matched to a gene; V was cut back by 8 bases and J by 5 bases. The CDR3 length is 14 residues. Per the germline V gene, CDR1 is SGHRS and CDR2 is YFSETQ. As DNA, the CDR3 is TGCGCCAGTGCCGCCGGGACAGGGATCAACGAGCAGTACTTC. This sequence encodes CASAAGTGINEQYF.

This rearrangement joins TRBV2 to TRBJ1-5; tentatively, D is TRBD1 (6 bases). V was clipped by 6 bases and J by 1 base, with 13 bases between them. The CDR3 has 15 amino acids. Germline assignment: CDR1 SNHLY and CDR2 FYNNEI. This CDR3 is CASSYFGQSNQPQHF. As DNA, the CDR3 is TGTGCCAGCAGCTACTTCGGACAGAGCAATCAGCCCCAGCATTTT.

The chain employs TRBV5-1 and TRBJ1-1; no definite D call. The CDR3 spans 13 residues. With 7 bases removed from V and 0 bases from J, the gap between germline ends came to 10 bases. Germline V gives CDR1 SGHRS, CDR2 YFSETQ. The CDR3 protein is CASRQKMNTEAFF. The DNA for the CDR3 is TGCGCCAGCCGTCAGAAAATGAACACTGAAGCTTTCTTT.